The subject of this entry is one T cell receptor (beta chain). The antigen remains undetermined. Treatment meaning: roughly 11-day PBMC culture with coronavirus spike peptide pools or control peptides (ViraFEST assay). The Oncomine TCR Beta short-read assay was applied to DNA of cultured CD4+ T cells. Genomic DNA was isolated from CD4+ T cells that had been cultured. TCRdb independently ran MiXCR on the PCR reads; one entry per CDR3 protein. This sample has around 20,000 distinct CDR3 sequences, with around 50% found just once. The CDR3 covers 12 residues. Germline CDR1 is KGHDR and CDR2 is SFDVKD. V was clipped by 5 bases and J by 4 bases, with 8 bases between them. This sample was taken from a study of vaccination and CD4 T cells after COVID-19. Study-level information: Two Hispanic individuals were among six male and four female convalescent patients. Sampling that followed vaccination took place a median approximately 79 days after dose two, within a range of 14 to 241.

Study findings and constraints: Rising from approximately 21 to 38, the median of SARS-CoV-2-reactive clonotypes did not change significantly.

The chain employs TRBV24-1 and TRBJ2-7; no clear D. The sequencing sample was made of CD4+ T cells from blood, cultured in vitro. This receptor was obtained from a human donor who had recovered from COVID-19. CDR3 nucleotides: TGTGCCACCAGTGCCTTGGGGTACGAGCAGTACTTC. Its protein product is CATSALGYEQYF.